This T cell receptor beta chain was sequenced during a study of shared clonotypes between healthy human individuals. Looking at the study overall: Aged between 18 and 49, the donors were two women and three men.

Germline CDR1 and CDR2: SGHVS and FQNEAQ. V was trimmed by 5 bases and J by 1 base, leaving 10 bases between them. CDR3 length: 14 amino acids. The method was immunoSEQ multiplex PCR; TCRdb's version includes in-frame clones alone and lacks a portion of them. The sample shows hundreds of thousands of clones, 70% to 80% of them seen only once. This clone was detected only a few times. The sample taken for sequencing was PBMCs. J is TRBJ2-3 and V is TRBV7-8; D call uncertain. The source is a woman aged 40-49 years in good health. Some clones in this sample may be carry-over from other donors' samples. The CDR3 spells CASSPSAGTDTQYF. CDR3 coding DNA: TGTGCCAGCAGCCCGTCTGCGGGCACAGATACGCAGTATTTT.